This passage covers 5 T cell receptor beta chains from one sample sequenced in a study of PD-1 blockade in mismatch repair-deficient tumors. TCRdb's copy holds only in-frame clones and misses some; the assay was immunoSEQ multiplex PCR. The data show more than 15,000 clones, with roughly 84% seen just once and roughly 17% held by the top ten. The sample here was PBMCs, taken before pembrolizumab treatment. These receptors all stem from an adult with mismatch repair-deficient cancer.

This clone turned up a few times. Written as DNA, the CDR3 is TGTGCCAGCAGTTACACCCAGGGCGGGGGCTACACCTTC. The encoded protein is CASSYTQGGGYTF. The V call is TRBV6-5, the J call TRBJ1-2; possible D gene TRBD1, 5 bases. Trimming cost V 2 bases and J 8 bases, with 12 bases left between them. This CDR3 is 13 amino acids long. The germline gives CDR1 MNHEY, CDR2 SVGAGI.

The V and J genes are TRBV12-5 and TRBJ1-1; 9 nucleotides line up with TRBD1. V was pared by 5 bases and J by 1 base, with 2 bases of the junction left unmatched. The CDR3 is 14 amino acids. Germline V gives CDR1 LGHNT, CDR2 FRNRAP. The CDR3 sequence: CASGRGQGNTEAFF. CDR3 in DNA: TGTGCTAGTGGTAGGGGACAGGGGAACACTGAAGCTTTCTTT.

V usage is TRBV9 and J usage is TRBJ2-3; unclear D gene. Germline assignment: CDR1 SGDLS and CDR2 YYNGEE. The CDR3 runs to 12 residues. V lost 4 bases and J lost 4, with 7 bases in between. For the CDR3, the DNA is TGTGCCAGCAGCCCTCATGCAGATACGCAGTATTTT. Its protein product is CASSPHADTQYF.

CDR3 DNA: TGTGCCAGCAGTTTATGGGACAGGGTGAACACTGAAGCTTTCTTT. This gives the protein CASSLWDRVNTEAFF. This chain uses TRBV28 with TRBJ1-1; TRBD1 matches at 8 bases. The CDR3 totals 15 residues. The germline gives CDR1 MDHEN, CDR2 SYDVKM. V shed 0 bases and J 0 bases; nucleotides not matched to a gene: 0. Using reference TRBV28 and TRBJ1-1 for the parts outside the CDR3, the full variable domain is DVKVTQSSRYLVKRTGEKVFLECVQDMDHENMFWYRQDPGLGLRLIYFSYDVKMKEKGDIPEGYSVSREKKERFSLILESASTNQTSMYLCASSLWDRVNTEAFFGQGTRLTVV.

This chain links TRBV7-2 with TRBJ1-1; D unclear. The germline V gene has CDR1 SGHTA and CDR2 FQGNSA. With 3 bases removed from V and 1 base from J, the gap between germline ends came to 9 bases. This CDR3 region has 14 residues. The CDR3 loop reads CASSFGPGNTEAFF. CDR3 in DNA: TGTGCCAGCAGCTTCGGACCGGGGAACACTGAAGCTTTCTTT.